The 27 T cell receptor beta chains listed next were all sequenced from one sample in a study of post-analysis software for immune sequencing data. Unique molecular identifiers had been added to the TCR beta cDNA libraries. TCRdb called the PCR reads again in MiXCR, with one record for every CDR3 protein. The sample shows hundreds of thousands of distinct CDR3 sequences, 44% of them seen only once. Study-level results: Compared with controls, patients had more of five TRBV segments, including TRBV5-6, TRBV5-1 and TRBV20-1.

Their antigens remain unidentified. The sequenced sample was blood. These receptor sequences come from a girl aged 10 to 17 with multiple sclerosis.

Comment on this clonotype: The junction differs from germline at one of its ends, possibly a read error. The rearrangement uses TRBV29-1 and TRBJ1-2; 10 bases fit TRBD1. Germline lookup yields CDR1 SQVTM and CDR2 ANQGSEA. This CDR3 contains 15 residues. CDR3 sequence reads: CSIEPDRGRDDGYTF. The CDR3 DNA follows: TGCAGCATTGAGCCCGACAGGGGGCGAGATGATGGCTACACCTTC. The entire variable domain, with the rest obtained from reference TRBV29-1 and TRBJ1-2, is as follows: SAVISQKPSRDICQRGTSLTIQCQVDSQVTMMFWYRQQPGQSLTLIATANQGSEATYESGFVIDKFPISRPNLTFSTLTVSNMSPEDSSIYLCSIEPDRGRDDGYTFGSGTRLTVV.

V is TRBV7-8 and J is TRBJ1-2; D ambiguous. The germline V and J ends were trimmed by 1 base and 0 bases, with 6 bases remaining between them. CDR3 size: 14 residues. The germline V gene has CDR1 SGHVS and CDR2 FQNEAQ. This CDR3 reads CASSLGASNYGYTF. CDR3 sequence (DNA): TGTGCCAGCAGCTTAGGAGCTTCTAACTATGGCTACACCTTC. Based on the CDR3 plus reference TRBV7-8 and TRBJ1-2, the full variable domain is GAGVSQSPRYKVAKRGQDVALRCDPISGHVSLFWYQQALGQGPEFLTYFQNEAQLDKSGLPSDRFFAERPEGSVSTLKIQRTQQEDSAVYLCASSLGASNYGYTFGSGTRLTVV.

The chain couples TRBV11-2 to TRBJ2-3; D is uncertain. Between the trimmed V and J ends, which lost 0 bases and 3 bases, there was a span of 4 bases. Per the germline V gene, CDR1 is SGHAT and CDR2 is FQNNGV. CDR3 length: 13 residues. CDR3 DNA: TGTGCCAGCAGCTTAGATCTTACAGATACGCAGTATTTT. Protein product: CASSLDLTDTQYF.

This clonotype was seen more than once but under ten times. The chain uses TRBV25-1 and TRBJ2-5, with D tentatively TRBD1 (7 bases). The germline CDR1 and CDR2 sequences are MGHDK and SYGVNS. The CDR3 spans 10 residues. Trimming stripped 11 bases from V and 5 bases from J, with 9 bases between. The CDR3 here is CAAGGETQYF. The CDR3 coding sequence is TGTGCCGCAGGGGGGGAGACCCAGTACTTC.

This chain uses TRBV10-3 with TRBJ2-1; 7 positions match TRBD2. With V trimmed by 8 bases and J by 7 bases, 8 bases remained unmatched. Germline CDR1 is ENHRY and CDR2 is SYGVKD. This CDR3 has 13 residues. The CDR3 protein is CAIRTAGDNEQFF. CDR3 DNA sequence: TGTGCCATCCGTACTGCGGGAGATAATGAGCAGTTCTTC.

Written as DNA, the CDR3 is TGTGCCAGCAGCCCGGTCGGAGGGGCGCAAGTGGATACGCAGTATTTT. This translates into CASSPVGGAQVDTQYF. The chain employs TRBV7-2 and TRBJ2-3; D perhaps matches TRBD2 (6 bases). Per the germline V gene, CDR1 is SGHTA and CDR2 is FQGNSA. This CDR3 is built from 16 residues. Trimming stripped 5 bases from V and 6 bases from J, with 21 bases between. The full variable domain, rest sourced from reference TRBV7-2 and TRBJ2-3, is GAGVSQSPSNKVTEKGKDVELRCDPISGHTALYWYRQSLGQGLEFLIYFQGNSAPDKSGLPSDRFSAERTGGSVSTLTIQRTQQEDSAVYLCASSPVGGAQVDTQYFGPGTRLTVL.

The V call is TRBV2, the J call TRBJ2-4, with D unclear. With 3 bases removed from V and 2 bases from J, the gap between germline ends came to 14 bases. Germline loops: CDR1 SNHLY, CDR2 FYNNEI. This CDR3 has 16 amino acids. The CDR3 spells CASSDKGSGTKNIQYF. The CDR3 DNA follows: TGTGCCAGCAGTGATAAAGGCTCCGGTACCAAAAACATTCAGTACTTC.

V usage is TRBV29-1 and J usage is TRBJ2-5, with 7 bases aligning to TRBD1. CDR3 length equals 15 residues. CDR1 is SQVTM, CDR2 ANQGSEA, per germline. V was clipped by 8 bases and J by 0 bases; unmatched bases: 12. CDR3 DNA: TGCAGCCTTTCTCTTACAGGGGCCAACCAAGAGACCCAGTACTTC. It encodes CSLSLTGANQETQYF. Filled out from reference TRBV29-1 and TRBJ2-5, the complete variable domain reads SAVISQKPSRDICQRGTSLTIQCQVDSQVTMMFWYRQQPGQSLTLIATANQGSEATYESGFVIDKFPISRPNLTFSTLTVSNMSPEDSSIYLCSLSLTGANQETQYFGPGTRLLVL.

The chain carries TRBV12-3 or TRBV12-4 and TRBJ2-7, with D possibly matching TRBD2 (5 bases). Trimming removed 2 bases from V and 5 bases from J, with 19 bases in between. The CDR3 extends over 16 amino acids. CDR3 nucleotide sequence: TGTGCCAGCAGTTTATGGGGAGCGGTGGGAGCAGACGAGCAGTACTTC. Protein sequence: CASSLWGAVGADEQYF.

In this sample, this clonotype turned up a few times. This chain's CDR3 is CASTTVPDTQYF. The CDR3 region has the DNA TGTGCCAGCACCACAGTCCCGGATACGCAGTATTTT. The chain joins TRBV7-8 to TRBJ2-3; D gene ambiguous. Trimming stripped 7 bases from V and 6 bases from J, with 11 bases between. CDR3 size: 12 residues. Germline-derived CDR1 and CDR2 are SGHVS and FQNEAQ.

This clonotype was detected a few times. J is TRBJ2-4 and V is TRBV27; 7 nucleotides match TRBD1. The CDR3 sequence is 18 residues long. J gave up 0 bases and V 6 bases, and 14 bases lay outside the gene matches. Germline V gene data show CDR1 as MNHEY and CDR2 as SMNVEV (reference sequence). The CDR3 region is CASSPPGQVSLAKNIQYF. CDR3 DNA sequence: TGTGCCAGCAGCCCCCCCGGACAGGTCTCCCTAGCCAAAAACATTCAGTACTTC.

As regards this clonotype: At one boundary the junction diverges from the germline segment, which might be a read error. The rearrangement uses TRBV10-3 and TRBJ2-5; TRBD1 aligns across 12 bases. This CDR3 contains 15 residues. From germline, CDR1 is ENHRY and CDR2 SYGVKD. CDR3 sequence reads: CTISGDRGLQETQYF. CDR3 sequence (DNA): TGTACCATCAGTGGGGACAGGGGGCTACAAGAGACCCAGTACTTC.

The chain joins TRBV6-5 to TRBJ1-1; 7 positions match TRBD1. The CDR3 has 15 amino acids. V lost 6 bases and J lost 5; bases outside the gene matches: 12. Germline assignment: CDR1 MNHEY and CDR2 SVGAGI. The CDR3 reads CASRPDTGVGTEAFF. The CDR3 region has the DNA TGTGCCAGCAGACCCGATACAGGGGTGGGAACTGAAGCTTTCTTT.

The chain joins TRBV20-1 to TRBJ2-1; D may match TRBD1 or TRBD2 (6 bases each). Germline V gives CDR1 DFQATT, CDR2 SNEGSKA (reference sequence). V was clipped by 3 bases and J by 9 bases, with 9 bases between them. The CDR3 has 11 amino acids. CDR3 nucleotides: TGCAGTGCTAGTGAGGGGGGTGAGCAGTTCTTC. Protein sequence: CSASEGGEQFF.

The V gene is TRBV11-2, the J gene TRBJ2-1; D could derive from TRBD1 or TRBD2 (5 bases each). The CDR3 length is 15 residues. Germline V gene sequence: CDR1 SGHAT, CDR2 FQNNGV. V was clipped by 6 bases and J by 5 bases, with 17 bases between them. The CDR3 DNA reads TGTGCCAGCAGTCCCCAGAGGGGAATCAACAATGAGCAGTTCTTC. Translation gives CASSPQRGINNEQFF. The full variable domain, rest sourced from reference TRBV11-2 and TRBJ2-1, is EAGVAQSPRYKIIEKRQSVAFWCNPISGHATLYWYQQILGQGPKLLIQFQNNGVVDDSQLPKDRFSAERLKGVDSTLKIQPAKLEDSAVYLCASSPQRGINNEQFFGPGTRLTVL.

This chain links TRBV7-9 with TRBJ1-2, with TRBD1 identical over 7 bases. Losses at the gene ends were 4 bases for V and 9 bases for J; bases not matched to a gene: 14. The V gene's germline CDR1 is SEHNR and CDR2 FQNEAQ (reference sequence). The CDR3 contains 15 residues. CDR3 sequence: CASSSRDSRERSYTF. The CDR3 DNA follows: TGTGCCAGCAGCTCCAGGGACAGTCGGGAAAGGAGCTACACCTTC.

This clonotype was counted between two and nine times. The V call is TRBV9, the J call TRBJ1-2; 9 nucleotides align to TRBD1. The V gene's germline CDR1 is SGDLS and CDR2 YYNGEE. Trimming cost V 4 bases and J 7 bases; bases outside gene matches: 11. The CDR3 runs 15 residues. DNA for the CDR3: TGTGCCAGCAGCTTCTCTCCGGGACAGGGCTCTGGCTACACCTTC. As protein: CASSFSPGQGSGYTF.

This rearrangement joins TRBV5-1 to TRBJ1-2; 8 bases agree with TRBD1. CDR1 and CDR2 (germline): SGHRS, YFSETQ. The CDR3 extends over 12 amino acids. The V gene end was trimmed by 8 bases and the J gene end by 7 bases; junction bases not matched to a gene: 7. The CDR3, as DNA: TGCGCCAGTACAGGGACAGGAACTGGCTACACCTTC. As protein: CASTGTGTGYTF.

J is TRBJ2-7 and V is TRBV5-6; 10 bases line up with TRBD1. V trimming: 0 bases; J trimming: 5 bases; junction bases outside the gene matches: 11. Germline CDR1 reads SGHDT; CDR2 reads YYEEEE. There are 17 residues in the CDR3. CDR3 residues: CASSLAPGQGDEDEQYF. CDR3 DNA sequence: TGTGCCAGCAGCTTGGCCCCCGGACAGGGGGACGAGGACGAGCAGTACTTC. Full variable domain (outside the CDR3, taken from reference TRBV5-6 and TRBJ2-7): DAGVTQSPTHLIKTRGQQVTLRCSPKSGHDTVSWYQQALGQGPQFIFQYYEEEERQRGNFPDRFSGHQFPNYSSELNVNALLLGDSALYLCASSLAPGQGDEDEQYFGPGTRLTVT.

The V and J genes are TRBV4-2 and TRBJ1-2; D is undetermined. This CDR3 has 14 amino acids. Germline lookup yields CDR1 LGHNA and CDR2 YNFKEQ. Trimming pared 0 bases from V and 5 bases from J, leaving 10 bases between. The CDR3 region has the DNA TGTGCCAGCAGCCAAGATGACAAGACTTATGGCTACACCTTC. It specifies CASSQDDKTYGYTF.

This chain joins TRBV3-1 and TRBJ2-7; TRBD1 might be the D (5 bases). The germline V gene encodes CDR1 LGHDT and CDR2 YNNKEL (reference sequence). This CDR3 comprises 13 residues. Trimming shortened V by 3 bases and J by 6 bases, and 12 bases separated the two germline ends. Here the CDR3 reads CASSHDSIGEQYF. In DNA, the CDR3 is TGTGCCAGCAGCCACGACAGTATCGGCGAGCAGTACTTC.

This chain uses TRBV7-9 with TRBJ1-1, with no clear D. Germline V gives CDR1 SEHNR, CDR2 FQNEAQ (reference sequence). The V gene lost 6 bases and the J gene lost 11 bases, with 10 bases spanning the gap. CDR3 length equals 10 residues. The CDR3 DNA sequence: TGTGCCAGCAGTTACGCCGCGGCTTTCTTT. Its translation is CASSYAAAFF.

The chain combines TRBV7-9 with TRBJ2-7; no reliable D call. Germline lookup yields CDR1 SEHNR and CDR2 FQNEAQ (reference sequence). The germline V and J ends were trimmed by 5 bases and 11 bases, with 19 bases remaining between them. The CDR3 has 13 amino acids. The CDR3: CASSLGATAREYF. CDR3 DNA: TGTGCCAGCAGCCTAGGCGCGACGGCCCGGGAGTACTTC.

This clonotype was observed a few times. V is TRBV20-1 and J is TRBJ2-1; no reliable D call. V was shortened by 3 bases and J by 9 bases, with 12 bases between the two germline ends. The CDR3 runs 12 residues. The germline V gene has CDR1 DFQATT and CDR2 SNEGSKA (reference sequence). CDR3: CSARQRWGEQFF. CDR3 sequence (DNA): TGCAGTGCTAGGCAAAGATGGGGTGAGCAGTTCTTC.

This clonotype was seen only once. The CDR3 region is CASSPTPYGVGEPQHF. The CDR3 region has the DNA TGTGCCAGCAGCCCAACGCCGTACGGGGTGGGCGAGCCCCAGCATTTT. The chain joins TRBV4-2 to TRBJ1-5; D unclear. Germline V gives CDR1 LGHNA, CDR2 YNFKEQ. The length of the CDR3 is 16 residues. V lost 4 bases and J 8 bases, leaving 21 bases between the germline ends.

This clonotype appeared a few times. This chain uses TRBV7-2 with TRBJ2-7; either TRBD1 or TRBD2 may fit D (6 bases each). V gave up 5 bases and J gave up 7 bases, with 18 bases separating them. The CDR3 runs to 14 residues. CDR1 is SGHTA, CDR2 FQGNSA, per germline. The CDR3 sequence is CASSRMSGAWEQYF. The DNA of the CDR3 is TGTGCCAGCAGCAGGATGTCGGGGGCATGGGAGCAGTACTTC.

CDR3 in DNA: TGCGCCAGCAGCCAAGCAATTAGTAGGAGCGAGCAGTACTTC. Translating it yields CASSQAISRSEQYF. V gene TRBV4-1 combines with J gene TRBJ2-5, with no clear D. The DNA matches TRBJ2-7 better at its end, which makes the J call doubtful. Germline loops: CDR1 MGHRA, CDR2 YSYEKL. The CDR3 loop spans 14 amino acids.